This entry describes one TCR beta chain. The data derive from a study of control samples from healthy donors and cancer patients. The V gene lost 8 bases and the J gene lost 6 bases, with 13 bases spanning the gap. The CDR3 loop spans 12 amino acids. This table comes from immunoSEQ multiplex PCR, and its TCRdb copy is limited to in-frame clones, with some not included. This sample has approximately 170,000 clones, with 93% found just once. The rearrangement joins TRBV12-3 or TRBV12-4 to TRBJ1-1, with a possible D match to TRBD1 (6 bases). The material sequenced was blood. The TCR comes from an older woman in good health. CDR3 region: CASRYRGPEAFF. In nucleotides, the CDR3 is TGTGCCAGCCGTTATCGGGGGCCTGAAGCTTTCTTT.